This T cell receptor beta chain emerged from a study of T cells in Graves' hyperthyroidism and ophthalmopathy. CDR1 SGHRS and CDR2 YFSETQ come from the germline V gene. This CDR3 spans 16 amino acids. J was trimmed by 0 bases and V by 5 bases; bases with no gene match: 9. RNA transcripts yielded amplified TCR beta CDR3 regions. RT-PCR in the first round (using the HTBI primer set) targeted the TCR CDR3. TCRdb re-analysed the multiplex PCR reads in MiXCR, keeping a single row per CDR3 protein. The sample includes fewer than 750,000 distinct CDR3 sequences, around 46% of them seen just once. Absence of ophthalmopathy progression within 18 months defined stable Graves' hyperthyroidism. Each diagnosis drew on symptoms, thyroxine, TRAb, thyroid ultrasound and orbital computed tomography findings.

Sequencing input: peripheral blood or thyroid tissue (not recorded which). The rearrangement joins TRBV5-1 to TRBJ2-7; TRBD1 agrees at 9 bases. The TCR was taken from a woman younger than 30 with Graves' hyperthyroidism. The CDR3 sequence is CASRQGATGLSYEQYF. The CDR3 DNA follows: TGCGCCAGCAGACAGGGGGCTACAGGGCTCTCCTACGAGCAGTACTTC.